One and the same sample provided the 4 T cell receptor beta chains below, sequenced in a study of blood T cell repertoires in COVID-19. Sequencing used immunoSEQ multiplex PCR; TCRdb keeps in-frame clones, though not all of them. The sample holds 190,000 or so clones; roughly nine tenths are singletons and the top ten take 0.6% to 1%. What was sequenced was peripheral blood. All receptors derive from a woman aged 70-85 years with acute or convalescent COVID-19.

The chain uses TRBV4-3 and TRBJ1-2; the D gene is possibly TRBD1 (5 bases). Germline loops: CDR1 LGHNA, CDR2 YSLEER. The CDR3 consists of 15 residues. V dropped 1 base and J dropped 7 bases, with 16 bases sitting between them. The CDR3 sequence is CASSQVGGAGSGYTF. The CDR3, as DNA: TGCGCCAGCAGCCAAGTGGGTGGCGCAGGGTCTGGCTACACCTTC.

The chain employs TRBV7-2 and TRBJ2-3; weak D call: TRBD2 (6 bases). This CDR3 is 14 amino acids long. V dropped 5 bases and J dropped 3 bases, with 12 bases sitting between them. Germline loops: CDR1 SGHTA, CDR2 FQGNSA. The chain's CDR3 is CASSPDYSTDTQYF. The CDR3 nucleotides are TGTGCCAGCAGCCCGGACTACTCTACAGATACGCAGTATTTT.

The chain combines TRBV2 with TRBJ1-5; D ambiguous. This CDR3 has 12 amino acids. Trimming shortened V by 1 base and J by 8 bases, and 6 bases separated the two germline ends. CDR1 is SNHLY, CDR2 FYNNEI, per germline. This chain's CDR3 is CASSEGPEPQHF. In DNA, the CDR3 is TGTGCCAGCAGTGAAGGGCCAGAGCCCCAGCATTTT.

This clone is a singleton in its sample. The chain couples TRBV5-1 to TRBJ2-2; weak D call: TRBD1 (5 bases). The germline V gene has CDR1 SGHRS and CDR2 YFSETQ. The V end lost 6 bases, the J end lost 6 bases, and 21 bases lay between the germline ends. The CDR3 is 16 residues long. DNA of the CDR3: TGCGCCAGCACCATGCAAGGGGCTAGAAGGTCCGGGGAGCTGTTTTTT. Translation: CASTMQGARRSGELFF.